This entry concerns a single TCR beta chain. Antigen specificity is unknown. The data were taken from a study of cytomegalovirus exposure and HLA in healthy donors. The CDR3 runs 15 residues. The germline V gene has CDR1 GTSNPN and CDR2 SVGIG (reference sequence). V shed 1 base and J 8 bases; nucleotides not matched to a gene: 7. PCR amplification relied on 60 Vbeta primers (plus 13 Jbeta primers). In the original analysis: Tens of millions of unique TCR beta chains, 10 million to 14 million shared, were counted in a later analysis. Only in-frame clones appear in the TCRdb table, and some are missing; sequencing was by immunoSEQ multiplex PCR. The DNA was the basis for D and trimming; V, J and clone size are from that table. Of 150,000 or so clones listed, over 65% are singletons. Each donor was healthy, and each was a bone marrow donor. Study conclusions and caveats: A later analysis linked 15,000 to 20,000 TCR beta sequences to HLA alleles at 0.05 false discovery rate. In a later analysis, CMV-associated beta chains were mostly HLA-associated, it appeared.

Sequencing input: PBMCs. This chain links TRBV30 with TRBJ2-5, with 13 bases aligning to TRBD2. This receptor was identified in a young man in good health and CMV-seronegative. CDR3 residues: CAWSATTSGGGTQYF. DNA of the CDR3: TGTGCCTGGAGTGCAACAACTAGCGGGGGGGGAACCCAGTACTTC.